The source of this TCR beta chain is a study of shared clonotypes between healthy human individuals. As concerns this clone: Its cognate antigen is unknown. Other nucleotide sequences in the sample specify the same CDR3.

The donor cohort consisted entirely of Caucasian adults residing in Nashville, Tennessee. Broader study findings: Relative to clonotypes present in all four donors, those not shared had lower generation probabilities. Sharing across four donors was seen in around 5% of naive CD4 clonotypes. Read depth was anticipated to influence clonotype sharing among donors.

Sequencing was performed with immunoSEQ multiplex PCR; in TCRdb, only in-frame clones are kept and a portion is missing. The sample holds about 1.5 million clones, 95% to 99% seen once. The CDR3 is made up of 14 amino acids. Germline V gene lookup returns CDR1 MDHEN and CDR2 SYDVKM. V lost 2 bases to trimming and J lost 0 bases, with 7 bases between them. Source material: naive CD4+ T cells sorted from blood. Subset meaning: CD45RA+ positively selected. This chain joins TRBV28 and TRBJ1-1; D remains unclear. The TCR was taken from a man aged 25-45 years in good health. CDR3 in DNA: TGTGCCAGCAGTTTAATTGGCGTGAACACTGAAGCTTTCTTT. It is translated as CASSLIGVNTEAFF.